This T cell receptor beta chain was sequenced for a study of shared clonotypes between healthy human individuals (TCRdb year 2020). Background on the whole study: Three men and two women, aged 18 to 49 years, made up the cohort. Blood TCR repertoires of a handful of healthy adults were deeply sequenced to estimate repertoire size and the extent of clonotype sharing between individuals. For each donor, three plates each were used for CD4 naive and CD4 memory, two plates were used for CD8 naive, and one plate was used for CD8 memory. Libraries were prepared and TCR repertoires were sequenced by different laboratories using diverse techniques, in order to increase sequencing depth and limit assay-specific biases. Leukapheresis yielded between about 0.94 and 8.9 billion PBMCs per donor.

The donors were healthy, HIV-negative adults with no recently reported acute infections or vaccinations. Only Caucasian adults living in Nashville, Tennessee, USA were represented among the donors. CD4+ T cells were enriched by magnetic negative selection; naive cells were then positively selected on CD45RA, and the negative fraction formed the memory subset. After blood collection by leukapheresis, PBMCs were isolated using Ficoll-Histopaque density gradient centrifugation and then cryopreserved in the vapor phase of liquid nitrogen. Purity and quantity of every magnetically sorted T cell population were checked by analytical flow cytometry. Genomic DNA was isolated from every sorted fraction and measured by UV absorbance on a Nanodrop 2000c. Broader findings and caveats from the paper: Across four donors, roughly 5.4% of naive CD4, approximately 3.5% of naive CD8, under 2.5% of memory CD4, and roughly 0.41% of memory CD8 clonotypes were shared. Naive subsets generally had larger estimated clonotype richness than memory subsets. Even with the large sequencing depth, rarefaction of the sorted-subset datasets indicated that sequencing was incomplete. Sampling was restricted to blood, and TCR repertoires in tissues likely differ from the TCR repertoires found in blood. Higher generation probabilities were observed for clonotypes shared by all four sorted-subset donors than for non-shared clonotypes. Because the study included only a small number of donors, the genetic and exposure-history diversity represented was limited. Pairwise subsampling indicated that sequencing depth was expected to affect the degree of clonotype sharing among donors.

TCR CDR3 regions were amplified from genomic DNA by multiplex PCR using the deep immunoSEQ assay. Extracted genomic DNA from each cell subset was spread evenly across all wells of several immunoSEQ 96-well plates, with each plate serving as a replicate. For sorted subsets, 200 to 250 ng of genomic DNA, equivalent to around 30,000 T cell genomes, went into each replicate PCR. The purified libraries were quantified using a Qubit 3.0 fluorometer, sized with a Bioanalyzer 2100, and then quantified again using the KAPA Library Quantification kit. Every immunoSEQ 96-well plate was sequenced on a dedicated single-read 150-cycle Illumina NextSeq 550 flow cell. The paper's data handling went like this. Because the immunoSEQ output held only junctional sequences and lacked quality scores, the filtering could not match the filtering applied to full-length reads. To assign V/J genes and CDR3, sequences were annotated using PyIR, a Python wrapper for IgBLAST v1.9, with IMGT germline references. Reads with weak V/J assignments (E-value above 1e-6), missing CDR3, stop codons, out-of-frame junctions, or ambiguous translated residues were removed. A V3J clonotype was defined by an identical inferred V gene, J gene, and CDR3 amino acid sequence. To compute the percentage overlap between repertoires, the number of shared unique clonotypes was divided by the size of the smaller repertoire. Richness of each repertoire was evaluated using RTK rarefaction, the Chao1 estimator, and Recon v2.1 estimates of unobserved clonotypes. Generation probabilities for all TCRbeta clonotypes obtained by the gDNA method from a handful of donors were computed using OLGA. In its TCRdb copy, this immuneACCESS table keeps in-frame sequences only and misses some clones. Where compared with another copy, unresolved V genes explain less than half of these, and the others have no known cause. V, J and clone size were drawn from that table, and D and trimming were deduced from the DNA. For this sample the table gives 950,000 to 1,300,000 clones, of which roughly 75% were detected only once. 1.5% of the sample is held by the ten biggest clonotypes.

The germline V gene (reference sequence) supplies CDR1 GTSNPN and CDR2 SVGIG. Reading from cysteine to phenylalanine, the CDR3 counts 15 amino acids. The DNA shown is the 45-base CDR3, in frame from base 1. Trimming at the junction amounts to 1 base on V and 2 bases on J, and the germline ends lie 12 bases apart. Remarks on this clone: Its antigen has not been determined. Base-call qualities are not available, and no considerably larger clone is one nucleotide away.

The clonotype was recovered from a man aged 18 to 29 in good health. The sample was memory CD4+ T cells sorted from blood. The sample's cell subset or site label, in plain terms: CD45RA-negative fraction. The sequence links TRBV30 to TRBJ1-3; the D gene remains uncertain. CDR3 loop: CAWSDRLRPGNTIYF. Here is the DNA: TGTGCCTGGAGTGACCGACTGAGGCCTGGAAACACCATATATTTT.